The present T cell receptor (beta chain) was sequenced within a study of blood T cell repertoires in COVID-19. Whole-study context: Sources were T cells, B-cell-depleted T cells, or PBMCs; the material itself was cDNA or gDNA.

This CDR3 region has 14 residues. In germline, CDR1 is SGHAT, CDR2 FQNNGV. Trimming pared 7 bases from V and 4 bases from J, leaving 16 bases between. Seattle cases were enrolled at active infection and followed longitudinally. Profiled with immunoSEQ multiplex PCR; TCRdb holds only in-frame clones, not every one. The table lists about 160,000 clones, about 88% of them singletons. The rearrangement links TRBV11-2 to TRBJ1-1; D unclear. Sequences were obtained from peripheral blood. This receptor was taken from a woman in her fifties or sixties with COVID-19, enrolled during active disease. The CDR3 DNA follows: TGTGCCAGCACCCTTTTTATGGAGGGCACTGAAGCTTTCTTT. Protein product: CASTLFMEGTEAFF.